The clone carrying this T cell receptor (beta chain) was counted a single time. The antigen remains unidentified. The protocol was immunoSEQ multiplex PCR, while the TCRdb copy is restricted to in-frame clones and leaves out a portion. Of about 200,000 clones listed, just over 90% are singletons. V lost 7 bases, J lost 8 bases, and 14 bases lay in between. The CDR3 sequence is 12 residues long. This entry belongs to a study of T cell responses to AZD1222 COVID-19 vaccine. Study outcomes and limitations: At baseline, seropositivity was found in only five or six AZD1222 recipients. Mostly white British, mostly female donors; authors suggested clonal diversity may be underestimated.

This rearrangement joins TRBV12-3 or TRBV12-4 to TRBJ1-2; D gene unclear. The sample in question was peripheral blood, obtained on day 0 of MenACWY control vaccination. The clonotype comes from an adult in good health. The CDR3 spells CASKGSTGGYTF. The CDR3 nucleotides read TGTGCCAGCAAAGGCTCGACGGGAGGCTACACCTTC.